The 19 T cell receptor beta chains below were found in one sample sequenced in a study of patients and donors after allogeneic stem cell transplantation (dated by TCRdb to 2020 to 2022). The method was RT-PCR. TCRdb records NextSeq 550 as the sequencer. Clones were called with MiXCR by TCRdb after fastp trimmed the public reads at Q25, and only in-frame beta chains were retained. Entries that share a CDR3 protein sequence are merged under the most common genes and DNA. Here the sample has 400,000 to 500,000 distinct CDR3 sequences; 16% occur a single time. The ten largest clones add up to just over 7% of the sample. Sequencing was carried out using blood, either unsorted or a sorted T cell fraction (not recorded which). These receptors came from a human donor who was either an allogeneic HSCT recipient or a stem cell or donor lymphocyte infusion donor (not recorded which). It is not recorded whose cells these are; they may come from a transplant donor.

The V gene is TRBV12-3 or TRBV12-4, the J gene TRBJ1-2; perhaps TRBD1 as D (5 bases). Trimming pared 7 bases from V and 6 bases from J, leaving 21 bases between. This CDR3 region has 15 residues. The CDR3 here is CASTSGTFNGHGYTF. The CDR3 DNA sequence: TGTGCCAGCACTTCCGGGACGTTTAATGGCCATGGCTACACCTTC.

This clonotype was recorded many times. The CDR3 DNA follows: TGTGCCAGCAGCTTAGGGCAGGGGTACTCCTACGAGCAGTACTTC. This translates into CASSLGQGYSYEQYF. The V and J genes are TRBV7-2 and TRBJ2-7, with D tentatively TRBD1 (6 bases). V lost 1 base to trimming and J lost 0 bases, with 10 bases between them. The CDR3 covers 15 residues. Germline values: CDR1 SGHTA, CDR2 FQGNSA. Variable domain in full (rest from reference TRBV7-2 and TRBJ2-7): GAGVSQSPSNKVTEKGKDVELRCDPISGHTALYWYRQSLGQGLEFLIYFQGNSAPDKSGLPSDRFSAERTGGSVSTLTIQRTQQEDSAVYLCASSLGQGYSYEQYFGPGTRLTVT.

This chain joins TRBV27 and TRBJ2-7; D gene unclear. Trimming took 0 bases from V and 2 from J, leaving 11 bases between them. The CDR3 consists of 15 residues. The V gene's germline CDR1 is MNHEY and CDR2 SMNVEV (reference sequence). The CDR3 nucleotides are TGTGCCAGCAGTTTATCCCCGAGCCTCCCCTACGAGCAGTACTTC. Translated, it gives CASSLSPSLPYEQYF.

V and J are TRBV18 and TRBJ2-3; 8 bases map to TRBD2. The V segment lost 2 bases and the J segment 6 bases; nucleotides outside the gene matches: 19. Germline V gene data show CDR1 as KGHSH and CDR2 as LQKENI. The CDR3 sequence is 19 residues long. The CDR3 DNA sequence: TGTGCCAGCTCACCATACCCGACCGGGACTAGTACGACAAGGGATACGCAGTATTTT. This translates into CASSPYPTGTSTTRDTQYF.

This chain uses TRBV9 with TRBJ2-5; unclear D gene. The V end lost 0 bases, the J end lost 4 bases, and 10 bases lay between the germline ends. This CDR3 region has 14 residues. Germline CDR1 and CDR2: SGDLS and YYNGEE. CDR3 in amino acids: CASSVGPLGETQYF. The CDR3 DNA reads as TGTGCCAGCAGCGTAGGCCCCCTAGGAGAGACCCAGTACTTC.

This clonotype was counted only a few times. The chain recombines TRBV18 with TRBJ2-1; TRBD2 might be the D (5 bases). V was trimmed by 3 bases and J by 0 bases, leaving 12 bases between them. Germline assignment: CDR1 KGHSH and CDR2 LQKENI. The CDR3 is made up of 16 amino acids. This CDR3 reads CASSPRLSGSYNEQFF. CDR3 DNA sequence: TGTGCCAGCTCACCCCGACTGAGCGGCTCCTACAATGAGCAGTTCTTC.

This clonotype has only a few counts. J is TRBJ2-1 and V is TRBV29-1, with D unresolved. Germline CDR1 SQVTM, CDR2 ANQGSEA. CDR3 length equals 13 residues. With 0 bases removed from V and 7 bases from J, the gap between germline ends came to 10 bases. This CDR3 reads CSVEDAARNEQFF. In DNA, the CDR3 is TGCAGCGTTGAAGATGCGGCTAGAAATGAGCAGTTCTTC.

This clonotype was counted only a few times. This chain links TRBV20-1 with TRBJ2-3; D remains unclear. Trimming pared 4 bases from V and 6 bases from J, leaving 11 bases between. Germline CDR1 and CDR2: DFQATT and SNEGSKA (reference sequence). The CDR3 length is 12 residues. CDR3 sequence reads: CSAKANLDTQYF. The CDR3 DNA reads TGCAGTGCTAAGGCGAATTTGGATACGCAGTATTTT.

The rearrangement joins TRBV6-1 to TRBJ2-5; the D is unclear. CDR1 and CDR2 (germline): MNHNS, SASEGT. The CDR3 totals 13 residues. The V end lost 7 bases, the J end lost 4 bases, and 13 bases lay between the germline ends. In DNA form, the CDR3 reads TGTGCCAGCAAATGGAACGGTAGAGAGACCCAGTACTTC. Translation: CASKWNGRETQYF.

The chain couples TRBV6-1 to TRBJ2-5; no reliable D call. This CDR3 comprises 11 residues. V was trimmed by 4 bases and J by 4 bases, leaving 4 bases between them. The germline CDR1 and CDR2 sequences are MNHNS and SASEGT. CDR3 sequence (DNA): TGTGCCAGCAGTGGTCGAGAGACCCAGTACTTC. Its protein product is CASSGRETQYF.

This clonotype was observed at least ten times. The chain carries TRBV5-1 and TRBJ2-2; 9 positions agree with TRBD1. The V and J ends lost 3 bases and 4 bases, in that order; junction bases with no gene match: 4. Per the germline V gene, CDR1 is SGHRS and CDR2 is YFSETQ. The CDR3 has 15 amino acids. CDR3 protein: CASSSGTGSTGELFF. The DNA of the CDR3 is TGCGCCAGCAGCTCCGGGACAGGGTCCACCGGGGAGCTGTTTTTT. Variable domain in full (rest from reference TRBV5-1 and TRBJ2-2): KAGVTQTPRYLIKTRGQQVTLSCSPISGHRSVSWYQQTPGQGLQFLFEYFSETQRNKGNFPGRFSGRQFSNSRSEMNVSTLELGDSALYLCASSSGTGSTGELFFGEGSRLTVL.

The chain is built from TRBV4-2 and TRBJ2-7, with 7 bases aligning to TRBD2. The length of the CDR3 is 14 residues. Germline V lookup: CDR1 LGHNA, CDR2 YNFKEQ. The V segment lost 6 bases and the J segment 3 bases; nucleotides outside the gene matches: 8. CDR3 sequence (DNA): TGTGCCAGCAGGGGAACTAGCGAGTTCTACGAGCAGTACTTC. Amino acids: CASRGTSEFYEQYF.

J is TRBJ1-1 and V is TRBV15; D is unresolved. Germline CDR1 reads LNHNV; CDR2 reads YYDKDF (reference sequence). V was trimmed by 1 base and J by 7 bases, leaving 7 bases between them. There are 12 residues in the CDR3. The CDR3 is CATSRGEIEAFF. As DNA, the CDR3 is TGTGCCACCAGCAGAGGAGAGATTGAAGCTTTCTTT.

V is TRBV7-6 and J is TRBJ1-1; D perhaps matches TRBD1 (5 bases). Trimming took 3 bases from V and 2 from J, leaving 13 bases between them. This CDR3 has 15 residues. CDR1 and CDR2 (germline): SGHVS, FNYEAQ. CDR3 DNA: TGTGCCAGCAGCTTGGGGGGGAAATATAACACTGAAGCTTTCTTT. Translating gives CASSLGGKYNTEAFF.

V usage is TRBV29-1 and J usage is TRBJ2-7, with 7 bases that match TRBD1. Germline CDR1 is SQVTM and CDR2 is ANQGSEA. The CDR3 runs to 14 residues. The J segment lost 2 bases and the V segment lost 6 bases, leaving 10 bases of the junction unmatched. CDR3 amino acids: CSVFSGQNTYEQYF. The CDR3 nucleotides are TGCAGCGTATTCTCGGGACAGAATACCTACGAGCAGTACTTC.

This chain connects TRBV6-2 or TRBV6-3 to TRBJ1-2; 8 bases map to TRBD1. The V gene end was trimmed by 2 bases and the J gene end by 2 bases; junction bases not matched to a gene: 7. This CDR3 is 16 amino acids long. Germline V gene lookup returns CDR1 MNHEY and CDR2 SVGEGT. The CDR3 sequence is CASSYRDRGANYGYTF. The CDR3 DNA is TGTGCCAGCAGTTACCGAGACAGGGGAGCAAACTATGGCTACACCTTC.

This clonotype has at least ten counts. This rearrangement joins TRBV24-1 to TRBJ2-1, with 10 positions matching TRBD1. J lost 8 bases, V lost 2 bases, and 11 bases had no gene match. Germline V gene sequence: CDR1 KGHDR, CDR2 SFDVKD. The CDR3 is 17 residues long. The CDR3 is CATSDSHRDRGIDEQFF. Written as DNA, the CDR3 is TGTGCCACCAGTGATTCACACCGGGACAGGGGAATAGATGAGCAGTTCTTC.

The CDR3, as DNA: TGTGCCACCAGCTCACTAGCGGGGTTCGTCACCGGGGAGCTGTTTTTT. Amino acids: CATSSLAGFVTGELFF. The chain carries TRBV15 and TRBJ2-2; the match to TRBD2 covers 10 bases. CDR3 length equals 16 residues. Germline CDR1 and CDR2: LNHNV and YYDKDF (reference sequence). The V gene end was trimmed by 5 bases and the J gene end by 4 bases; junction bases not matched to a gene: 7.

This clonotype was seen a few times. The genes are TRBV20-1 and TRBJ1-1; a weak D match, TRBD1 (5 bases). V dropped 5 bases and J dropped 4 bases, with 20 bases sitting between them. Germline assignment: CDR1 DFQATT and CDR2 SNEGSKA (reference sequence). The CDR3 is 15 residues long. The CDR3 coding sequence is TGCAGTGCTCGACCGGGTCAGGGTTTGGGCACTGAAGCTTTCTTT. It specifies CSARPGQGLGTEAFF.